The rows below give T cell receptor beta chains drawn from one sample of a study of T cells after yellow fever vaccination. MiXCR was run by TCRdb on the 5' RACE reads, yielding one entry per CDR3 protein. The sample holds 250,000 to 350,000 distinct CDR3 sequences, roughly 4.3% seen once. The specimen comprised PBMCs, sampled 15 days after the yellow fever booster vaccination. These receptors all stem from a man between 18 and 35 years old who received the YFV17D yellow fever vaccine. CDR3s include the opening cysteine and the closing phenylalanine or tryptophan. D genes are given only for firm matches. Part of the rows lack a size; the others show once, few, many or a class for expanded clones.

TRBD1	TRBV12-3/TRBV12-4	TRBJ1-6	many	TGTGCCAGCAGCGGGACAGGCCTTAGTTCACCCCTCCACTTT	CASSGTGLSSPLHF
.	TRBV7-3	TRBJ2-1	many	TGTGCCAGCAGCTTGGATCCCGGCTCCTACAATGAGCAGTTCTTC	CASSLDPGSYNEQFF
.	TRBV28	TRBJ2-2	many	TGTGCCAGCAGGGCACCGAACACCGGGGAGCTGTTTTTT	CASRAPNTGELFF
.	TRBV20-1	TRBJ1-2	few	TGCAGTGCAAAGGACATGCGGAACTATGGCTACACCTTC	CSAKDMRNYGYTF
.	TRBV7-9	TRBJ2-5	many	TGTGCCAGCGTTGGTTTGGGAGGGGGCGAGACCCAGTACTTC	CASVGLGGGETQYF
.	TRBV27	TRBJ2-3	.	TGTGCCAGCAGTTCCCTCCCCTATTTAGATACGCAGTATTTT	CASSSLPYLDTQYF
TRBD2	TRBV5-5	TRBJ2-5	many	TGTGCCAGCAGCCGGCGGGGGGCGGGAGAGACCCAGTACTTC	CASSRRGAGETQYF
.	TRBV9	TRBJ2-4	few	TGTGCCAGCAGCGTAGCCGGAGGGGCGGACATTCAGTACTTC	CASSVAGGADIQYF
.	TRBV24-1	TRBJ2-2	.	TGTGCCACCAGTGAGGGGTCCGGGACGAACACCGGGGAGCTGTTTTTT	CATSEGSGTNTGELFF
.	TRBV18	TRBJ2-1	many	TGTGCCAGCTCACCACAGGGTTTGTTTGAGCAGTTCTTC	CASSPQGLFEQFF
.	TRBV2	TRBJ1-5	.	TGTGCCAGCAGTGATAGGAGGTTTGCTCAGCCCCAGCATTTT	CASSDRRFAQPQHF
.	TRBV10-3	TRBJ1-2	many	TGTGCCATCAGAAGACATAACTATGGCTACACCTTC	CAIRRHNYGYTF
.	TRBV25-1	TRBJ1-4	few	TGTGCCAGAGTCGCATTATGTGTTGAAAAACTGTTTTTT	CARVALCVEKLFF
.	TRBV6-5	TRBJ1-1	many	TGTGCCAGCAGGTACGGATGGGTCACTTGGGGAGAGAACACTGAAGCTTTCTTT	CASRYGWVTWGENTEAFF
.	TRBV24-1	TRBJ2-7	few	TGTGCCACCAGTGATCCCCCTCACTACGAGCAGTACTTC	CATSDPPHYEQYF
.	TRBV5-6	TRBJ2-2	.	TGTGCCAGCAGCTCACCACCAGGGGGGACCGGGGAGCTGTTTTTT	CASSSPPGGTGELFF
.	TRBV5-1	TRBJ2-1	.	TGCGCCAGCAGCTCGACAACGGGCCACGACGTCAATGAGCAGTTCTTC	CASSSTTGHDVNEQFF
.	TRBV3-1	TRBJ2-1	.	TGTGCCAGCAGGCCGATGTGGGACAAACGTGGCAATGAGCAGTTCTTC	CASRPMWDKRGNEQFF
TRBD2	TRBV20-1	TRBJ2-2	few	TGCAGTGCTAGAGGACTAGCGACGGGGACCGGGGAGCTGTTTTTT	CSARGLATGTGELFF
.	TRBV7-6	TRBJ2-5	.	TGTGCCAGCAGCTTAGCGCTGGGGGCCGGGTACCAAGAGACCCAGTACTTC	CASSLALGAGYQETQYF
TRBD1	TRBV6-5	TRBJ1-5	.	TGTGCCAGCAGTTACTTAGGGACAGGCCGATTACCGGGGCAGCCCCAGCATTTT	CASSYLGTGRLPGQPQHF
.	TRBV7-2	TRBJ2-3	.	TGTGCCAGCAGCTTATCATGGTCCAGCACAGATACGCAGTATTTT	CASSLSWSSTDTQYF
.	TRBV12-3/TRBV12-4	TRBJ2-1	.	TGTGCCAGCAGCCGAGGGGCCCCCCCCTACAATGAGCAGTTCTTC	CASSRGAPPYNEQFF
.	TRBV5-1	TRBJ2-6	many	TGCGCCAGCAGCTCAGAAAACTCTGGGGCCAACGTCCTGACTTTC	CASSSENSGANVLTF
.	TRBV29-1	TRBJ2-3	.	TGCAGCGCCGAGTCGCGCTACTCCTCGCAGTATTTT	CSAESRYSSQYF
TRBD2	TRBV28	TRBJ2-5	.	TGTGCCTGCAGTTTGGGACTACCAGGGTCCCAGTACTTC	CACSLGLPGSQYF
TRBD2	TRBV10-2	TRBJ2-7	many	TGCGCCAGCAGCCCAGCGGGGGCTGCGTACGAGCAGTACTTC	CASSPAGAAYEQYF
.	TRBV7-2	TRBJ1-5	.	TGTGCCAGCAGCTTAATGCGGCAGCCCCAGCATTTT	CASSLMRQPQHF
.	TRBV7-8	TRBJ1-6	few	TGTGCCAGCAGCCCTACCCACAGGAGCTCCTATAATTCACCCCTCCACTTT	CASSPTHRSSYNSPLHF
TRBD2	TRBV7-3	TRBJ2-2	.	TGTGCCAGCAGCCCTCGACTAGCGGGGGGCGCCGGGGAGCTGTTTTTT	CASSPRLAGGAGELFF
TRBD2	TRBV7-2	TRBJ2-5	many	TGTGCCAGCAGCTCCGACTACGGTAGCGGGGAGTCCCAGTACTTC	CASSSDYGSGESQYF
.	TRBV7-9	TRBJ2-5	.	TGTGCCAGCAGCGGGCTTGGACGGATCCAAGAGACCCAGTACTTC	CASSGLGRIQETQYF
.	TRBV4-3	TRBJ1-5	.	TGCGCCAGCAGCCAAGATAGGACCTTCAGGCAGCCCCAGCATTTT	CASSQDRTFRQPQHF
.	TRBV7-2	TRBJ2-3	.	TGTGCCAGCAGCTTATTTGTCGTTGGGGGAGATACGCAGTATTTT	CASSLFVVGGDTQYF
TRBD2	TRBV25-1	TRBJ2-5	.	TGTGCCAGCAGTAATAGCGGGGGGGCAGAGACCCAGTACTTC	CASSNSGGAETQYF
TRBD2	TRBV5-1	TRBJ2-3	many	TGCGCCAGCAGCTCGGGACTAGCGGGGGATACGCAGTATTTT	CASSSGLAGDTQYF
.	TRBV6-5	TRBJ1-1	many	TGTGCCAGCTTGTCCATCACTGAAGCTTTCTTT	CASLSITEAFF
.	TRBV4-1	TRBJ1-1	many	TGCGCCAGCAGCCAAGTATCCCCGGCGACTGAAGCTTTCTTT	CASSQVSPATEAFF
.	TRBV15	TRBJ2-5	many	TGTGCCACCAGCAGGGACCGGGGGGAGACCCAGTACTTC	CATSRDRGETQYF
.	TRBV5-1	TRBJ1-5	few	TGCGCCAGCAGCTTGAGACCAGGGGTGAGTCAGCCCCAGCATTTT	CASSLRPGVSQPQHF
.	TRBV9	TRBJ1-2	few	TGTGCCAGCCGTAGGGACCCTAACTATGGCTACACCTTC	CASRRDPNYGYTF
TRBD1	TRBV7-9	TRBJ2-5	few	TGTGCCAGCAGCTTAGATGTCTCGGACAGGGATGAATACCAAGAGACCCAGTACTTC	CASSLDVSDRDEYQETQYF
TRBD2	TRBV7-6	TRBJ2-1	many	TGTGCCAGCAGGGGGACTAAAAACAATGAGCAGTTCTTC	CASRGTKNNEQFF
TRBD1	TRBV7-9	TRBJ1-2	many	TGTGCCAGCAGCTTAGCTCAGGGGGGCTATGGCTACACCTTC	CASSLAQGGYGYTF
.	TRBV12-3/TRBV12-4	TRBJ1-1	many	TGTGCCAGCAGCCTTGGGGGGACGGAATTAAACACTGAAGCTTTCTTT	CASSLGGTELNTEAFF
TRBD1	TRBV4-3	TRBJ1-1	.	TGCGCCAGCAGCCACCTCTCAGGGGGGGGCGACGACACTGAAGCTTTCTTT	CASSHLSGGGDDTEAFF
.	TRBV20-1	TRBJ1-5	few	TGCAGTGCTAGCGGGGGTCAGCCCCAGCATTTT	CSASGGQPQHF
.	TRBV7-9	TRBJ1-2	few	TGTGCCAGCAGCTTAGGGACATGGGGTGTCCGTCGTTATGGCTACACCTTC	CASSLGTWGVRRYGYTF
.	TRBV10-3	TRBJ2-5	many	TGTGCCATCAGTGAGTCGAGATCGGACCAGTACTTC	CAISESRSDQYF
.	TRBV20-1	TRBJ2-3	many	TGCAGTGCTAGAGTTGAGGGACTCCGCACAGATACGCAGTATTTT	CSARVEGLRTDTQYF
.	TRBV10-3	TRBJ2-3	few	TGTGCCATCAGTGACCGACAGACGCAGTATTTT	CAISDRQTQYF
.	TRBV3-1	TRBJ2-3	many	TGTGCCAGCAGCCCCGGCCGGTTCGGGACAGATACGCAGTATTTT	CASSPGRFGTDTQYF
.	TRBV5-1	TRBJ1-2	.	TGCGCCAGCAGCTTGACCCGCTATGGCTACACCTTC	CASSLTRYGYTF
.	TRBV27	TRBJ1-6	few	TGTGCCAGCAGTTTATTACCAGGGGCCCATTCACCCCTCCACTTT	CASSLLPGAHSPLHF
TRBD1	TRBV19	TRBJ1-2	.	TGTGCCAGTAGCCGGGACAGCCGGAACTATGGCTACACCTTC	CASSRDSRNYGYTF
.	TRBV28	TRBJ1-5	few	TGTGCCAGCAGTTTAGAACCTCAGCCCCAGCATTTT	CASSLEPQPQHF
.	TRBV5-1	TRBJ2-2	few	TGCGCCAGCAAAAAGGGGGGCCCCGGGGAGCTGTTTTTT	CASKKGGPGELFF
.	TRBV6-5	TRBJ1-6	many	TGTGCCAGCAGGTGGGACTCAACCTCCTATAATTCACCCCTCCACTTT	CASRWDSTSYNSPLHF
.	TRBV6-2/TRBV6-3	TRBJ2-2	many	TGTGCCAGCAGTGAAGTCACCGGGGAGCTGTTTTTT	CASSEVTGELFF
TRBD1	TRBV5-6	TRBJ1-2	.	TGTGCCAGCAGCTTAGGGCGGGACAGGGCATACTATGGCTACACCTTC	CASSLGRDRAYYGYTF